A selection of T cell receptor beta chains follows, all from one sample in a study of T cells in Graves' hyperthyroidism and ophthalmopathy. TCRdb called the multiplex PCR reads again in MiXCR, with one record for every CDR3 protein. The data contain hundreds of thousands of distinct CDR3 sequences, roughly 16% of them singletons. The sample was blood. Receptors originate from a woman aged 25 to 39 with Graves' hyperthyroidism. Both conserved end residues are part of each CDR3. A D gene is named only where the DNA matches it firmly. Clone size is given for some rows only: seen once, a few or many times, or a class if the clone is expanded.

TRBD2	TRBV28	TRBJ2-1	few	CASRSSLAGFFF	TGTGCCAGCAGATCTTCTCTAGCGGGGTTTTTCTTC
.	TRBV4-2	TRBJ2-7	.	CASSQAPSDSYEQYF	TGTGCCAGCAGCCAAGCACCAAGTGACTCCTACGAGCAGTACTTC
.	TRBV27	TRBJ2-2	.	CASSQQGQLVTGELFF	TGTGCCAGCAGCCAGCAGGGTCAGTTAGTCACCGGGGAGCTGTTTTTT
.	TRBV28	TRBJ1-4	many	CASRSGSGANEKLFF	TGTGCCAGCAGGTCAGGGTCCGGGGCTAATGAAAAACTGTTTTTT
.	TRBV20-1	TRBJ2-7	many	CSALEGGRANEQYF	TGCAGTGCCCTAGAAGGGGGGAGGGCCAACGAGCAGTACTTC
TRBD2	TRBV10-3	TRBJ2-7	many	CAISDQGGGSPNEQYF	TGTGCCATCAGTGACCAGGGAGGCGGGAGCCCCAACGAGCAGTACTTC
TRBD2	TRBV11-2	TRBJ2-2	many	CASSPTSGLAGTGELFF	TGTGCCAGCAGCCCCACCTCGGGACTAGCGGGAACCGGGGAGCTGTTTTTT
.	TRBV25-1	TRBJ1-3	.	CASSDPGRNSGNTIYF	TGTGCCAGCAGTGATCCAGGGAGGAACTCTGGAAACACCATATATTTT
.	TRBV5-1	TRBJ1-1	.	CASRRDPSSNTEAFF	TGCGCCAGCAGACGGGACCCCTCCTCGAACACTGAAGCTTTCTTT
.	TRBV20-1	TRBJ1-5	many	CSASSSGDYSNQPQHF	TGCAGTGCTAGCAGCTCCGGTGACTATAGCAATCAGCCCCAGCATTTT
.	TRBV5-1	TRBJ2-7	few	CASSLLASETYEQYF	TGCGCCAGCAGCTTGTTGGCTAGCGAGACCTACGAGCAGTACTTC
TRBD2	TRBV24-1	TRBJ2-3	.	CATSAPRGLAGGGGTDTQYF	TGTGCCACCAGTGCCCCACGAGGACTAGCGGGAGGTGGTGGCACAGATACGCAGTATTTT
.	TRBV2	TRBJ2-6	many	CASSQNRAGANVLTF	TGTGCCAGCAGCCAGAACAGGGCTGGGGCCAACGTCCTGACTTTC
TRBD2	TRBV4-1	TRBJ2-1	few	CASSQGGLALNEQFF	TGCGCCAGCAGCCAAGGGGGACTAGCGCTCAATGAGCAGTTCTTC
.	TRBV7-3	TRBJ2-1	.	CASSLRGQGGNEQFF	TGTGCCAGCAGCTTACGGGGGCAGGGAGGAAATGAGCAGTTCTTC
TRBD1	TRBV20-1	TRBJ1-2	.	CSASRQGEIYGYTF	TGCAGTGCTAGCCGACAGGGGGAAATCTATGGCTACACCTTC
.	TRBV7-9	TRBJ2-1	many	CASSFRGLYNEQFF	TGTGCCAGCAGCTTCCGAGGGCTCTACAATGAGCAGTTCTTC
TRBD1	TRBV28	TRBJ2-3	.	CASYRTGARDTQYF	TGTGCCAGTTACAGGACAGGCGCCAGGGATACGCAGTATTTT